This TCR beta chain appears in the sequencing data of a study of T cells in narcolepsy. Looking at the study overall: Patients with NT1 or NT2 and healthy control donors were enrolled.

TCRdb keeps only in-frame clones here, not all; method: immunoSEQ multiplex PCR. The sample includes 1,500 to 2,000 clones, approximately 23% seen only once; the top ten take 14%. General study results and limits: Healthy controls reportedly lacked the autoreactive clonotypes serially found in patients' blood. Comparing one patient's CSF and blood CD4+ clonotypes highlighted HCRT- and TRIB2-specific autoreactive clonotypes.

This clone is large by share. The antigen remains unidentified. V lost 0 bases to trimming and J lost 8 bases, with 15 bases between them. The CDR3 covers 15 residues. Looked up from germline, CDR1 is SGHTS and CDR2 is YDEGEE. J is TRBJ2-1 and V is TRBV5-8; possible D gene TRBD2, 7 bases. The sample consisted of cultured CD4+ T cells from cerebrospinal fluid. This sequence originates from a human donor with narcolepsy. The CDR3 spells CASSLEGGARYEQFF. In DNA, the CDR3 is TGTGCCAGCAGCTTGGAGGGGGGGGCTAGGTATGAGCAGTTCTTC.